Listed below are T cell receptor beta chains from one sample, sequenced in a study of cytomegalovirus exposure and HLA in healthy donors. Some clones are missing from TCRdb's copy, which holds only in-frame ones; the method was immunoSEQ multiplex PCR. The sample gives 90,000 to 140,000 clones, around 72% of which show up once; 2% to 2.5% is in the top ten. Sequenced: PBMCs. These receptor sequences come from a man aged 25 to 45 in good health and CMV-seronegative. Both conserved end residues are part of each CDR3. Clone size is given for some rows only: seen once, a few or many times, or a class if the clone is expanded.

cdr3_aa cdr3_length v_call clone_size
CASSLWGTEMNTEAFF 16 TRBV27 .
CASSLEGPNTGELFF 15 TRBV5-5 .
CASSLGLAGSPYEQYF 16 TRBV7-9 .
CASSVGSDYTDTQYF 15 TRBV9 .
CASSQETTVYEQYF 14 TRBV4-1 .
CASRTSGALQETQYF 15 TRBV27 .
CASSLEGVVGDTQYF 15 TRBV5-1 .
CASSDSYNEQFF 12 TRBV7-9 .
CATIKGQGFYEQYF 14 TRBV28 .
CASSTGQGGEKLFF 14 TRBV19 .
CASSLGGEGTEAFF 14 TRBV7-3 once
CASSLRPGGSGANVLTF 17 TRBV4-3 few
CASSSQRTATYEQYF 15 TRBV7-9 .
CASSDSGTGVGELFF 15 TRBV6-4 .
CASSYSGGTYTF 12 TRBV6-5 many
CASSPLGRQGSTGELFF 17 TRBV18 .
CASSLMTAQETQYF 14 TRBV7-8 once
CASSLIPGSRNEQFF 15 TRBV5-8 .
CATSGRAGSGGELFF 15 TRBV15 once
CASSLGMGGNQPQHF 15 TRBV5-1 .
CASSEERNPYEQYF 14 TRBV2 few
CASRDSDTGELFF 13 TRBV5-1 once
CASSHPAGSTDTQYF 15 TRBV6-6 .
CASSGVGGAGRLSNQPQHF 19 TRBV6-1 .
CASSGYVQGGGEKLFF 16 TRBV5-4 .
CASSPPGQVPHEQYF 15 TRBV28 .
CASSSGNTEAFF 12 TRBV28 few
CASRSGGWNQPQHF 14 TRBV19 few
CARKDRVNSYEQYF 14 TRBV6-6 few
CATSVRAVQPQHF 13 TRBV15 once
CASSPNVASNYGYTF 15 TRBV18 .
CSARGLAPYEQYF 13 TRBV29-1 .
CASSPTSGYNNEQFF 15 TRBV9 .
CASSDTGGSGANVLTF 16 TRBV5-1 few
CASDIGQGVDTQYF 14 TRBV12-5 .
CASSLGQGGYNEQFF 15 TRBV5-1 few
CSSSHDNTPTDQPQHF 16 TRBV7-9 .
CASSLQGEDTGELFF 15 TRBV5-1 few
CASSFMGGDRADTQYF 16 TRBV5-1 .
CASSPGLAGRETQYF 15 TRBV19 .
CASSQLTANYGYTF 14 TRBV28 .
CASSPGRGINNEQFF 15 TRBV9 .
CSVAGLSPAYEQYF 14 TRBV29-1 many
CASSQEGVLAGEIQETQYF 19 TRBV4-3 once
CASSIDEFNQPQHF 14 TRBV19 .